A single sample is the source of the 26 T cell receptor beta chains below, sequenced in a study of identical twins (dated by TCRdb to 2016 to 2017). The library was produced with 5' RACE. Reads for this sample came from an Illumina HiSeq 2000. TCRdb reworked the public reads: Q25 trimming with fastp, MiXCR clone assembly, productive beta chains retained. Identical CDR3 proteins give one entry, which carries the most common genes and DNA. The table for this sample lists 500,000 to 600,000 distinct CDR3 sequences; around 20% of them were counted only once. Under 0.95% of the sample is in the top ten clones. This same sample was also part of a study on T cells expressing NK-cell markers.

The material sequenced was CD4+ T cells sorted from blood. Receptor source: a woman aged 18-35 years in good health.

This clonotype was seen a handful of times. The chain has TRBV2 and TRBJ2-7; the D gene is possibly TRBD2 (5 bases). The CDR3 covers 13 residues. The germline CDR1 and CDR2 sequences are SNHLY and FYNNEI. V lost 3 bases to trimming and J lost 0 bases, with 6 bases between them. CDR3 amino acids: CASSERASYEQYF. In DNA form, the CDR3 reads TGTGCCAGCAGTGAGAGGGCCTCCTACGAGCAGTACTTC.

This clonotype was counted between two and nine times. The CDR3 region is CASISSRQGESPLHF. CDR3 in DNA: TGCGCCAGCATCTCAAGTCGGCAGGGAGAGTCACCCCTCCACTTT. The chain uses TRBV10-2 and TRBJ1-6; possibly TRBD1 for D (5 bases). CDR1 is WSHSY, CDR2 SAAADI, per germline. V lost 7 bases and J 10 bases, leaving 20 bases between the germline ends. The CDR3 has 15 amino acids.

The V gene is TRBV5-1, the J gene TRBJ2-5; D possibly corresponds to TRBD2 (6 bases). Deletions cut 2 bases from V and 2 bases from J, with 13 bases between. The germline gives CDR1 SGHRS, CDR2 YFSETQ. CDR3 length equals 15 residues. Here the CDR3 DNA reads TGCGCCAGCAGCTTAGCGGGCGACCAACAAGAGACCCAGTACTTC. Its translation: CASSLAGDQQETQYF.

This clonotype occurred a few times. The rearrangement joins TRBV20-1 to TRBJ2-3; 9 positions agree with TRBD2. Germline V gene lookup returns CDR1 DFQATT and CDR2 SNEGSKA (reference sequence). The CDR3 consists of 13 residues. Losses at the gene ends were 7 bases for V and 6 bases for J; bases not matched to a gene: 8. The chain's CDR3 is CSVWRGGADTQYF. The CDR3 nucleotides are TGCAGTGTTTGGCGCGGGGGGGCGGATACGCAGTATTTT.

DNA of the CDR3: TGTGCCAGCAGTTCCCGGTTTAGCGGGTACAATGAGCAGTTCTTC. Protein product: CASSSRFSGYNEQFF. V gene TRBV27 combines with J gene TRBJ2-1; 7 positions agree with TRBD2. This CDR3 region has 15 residues. V shed 4 bases, J shed 4 bases, and the junction held 7 bases outside the gene matches. Germline V gene sequence: CDR1 MNHEY, CDR2 SMNVEV (reference sequence).

The chain employs TRBV15 and TRBJ2-7; D might be TRBD1 (5 bases). The germline V gene encodes CDR1 LNHNV and CDR2 YYDKDF (reference sequence). V was clipped by 3 bases and J by 0 bases, with 12 bases between them. CDR3 length: 15 amino acids. CDR3 sequence: CATSRDTDTSYEQYF. CDR3 bases: TGTGCCACCAGCAGGGATACGGACACCTCCTACGAGCAGTACTTC.

CDR3 nucleotide sequence: TGTGCCAGCAGCTTGAGCGGGGGCAGTGAGGAGACCCAGTACTTC. Its protein is CASSLSGGSEETQYF. This chain joins TRBV7-2 and TRBJ2-5; TRBD2 matches 8 bases. The CDR3 loop spans 15 amino acids. V gave up 3 bases and J gave up 5 bases; unmatched junction bases: 8. Germline lookup yields CDR1 SGHTA and CDR2 FQGNSA.

The chain employs TRBV20-1 and TRBJ2-3, with D possibly TRBD2 on 6 matching bases. The CDR3 loop spans 13 amino acids. The germline gives CDR1 DFQATT, CDR2 SNEGSKA (reference sequence). The germline V and J ends were trimmed by 6 bases and 3 bases, with 13 bases remaining between them. CDR3 region: CSATGTQTDTQYF. Here the CDR3 DNA reads TGCAGTGCAACCGGGACTCAAACAGATACGCAGTATTTT.

This clonotype has more than one count but fewer than ten. In DNA form, the CDR3 reads TGTGCCAGCAGCCTGGGACTAGCGGGGGGCCGGGGGAACATTCAGTACTTC. Translated: CASSLGLAGGRGNIQYF. The V call is TRBV5-6, the J call TRBJ2-4, with TRBD2 matching 15 bases. With V trimmed by 4 bases and J by 7 bases, 9 bases remained unmatched. Germline V gene data show CDR1 as SGHDT and CDR2 as YYEEEE. The CDR3 consists of 17 residues.

The sample holds a few counts of this clonotype. This rearrangement joins TRBV9 to TRBJ2-1, with 8 bases aligning to TRBD2. With 0 bases clipped from V and 0 bases from J, the junction kept 2 bases outside the gene matches. Germline CDR1 and CDR2: SGDLS and YYNGEE. The CDR3 covers 16 residues. The CDR3 DNA is TGTGCCAGCAGCGTAGGAGCGGGAGCCTCCTACAATGAGCAGTTCTTC. Its protein product is CASSVGAGASYNEQFF.

This clonotype was observed at least ten times. V usage is TRBV12-3 or TRBV12-4 and J usage is TRBJ2-2; TRBD1 matches 7 bases. V was pared by 8 bases and J by 5 bases, with 8 bases of the junction left unmatched. The CDR3 length is 14 residues. In nucleotides, the CDR3 is TGTGCCAGCGAAATCACAGGGGTTACCGGGGAGCTGTTTTTT. It translates to CASEITGVTGELFF.

This clonotype was seen only a few times. The chain combines TRBV15 with TRBJ2-7, with 9 positions matching TRBD1. This CDR3 spans 16 amino acids. J was trimmed by 3 bases and V by 5 bases; bases with no gene match: 11. The germline CDR1 and CDR2 sequences are LNHNV and YYDKDF (reference sequence). CDR3 sequence (DNA): TGTGCCACCAGCGCCCCATGGGGACAGGGACTCTACGAGCAGTACTTC. It yields the protein CATSAPWGQGLYEQYF.

The chain recombines TRBV27 with TRBJ1-2; D unclear. Trimming stripped 4 bases from V and 4 bases from J, with 13 bases between. The germline V gene has CDR1 MNHEY and CDR2 SMNVEV (reference sequence). The CDR3 loop spans 14 amino acids. The chain's CDR3 is CASSSRTGIYGYTF. CDR3 coding DNA: TGTGCCAGCAGTTCCCGGACGGGAATCTATGGCTACACCTTC.

The rearrangement links TRBV7-6 to TRBJ1-6; no definite D call. The CDR3 length is 12 residues. V was trimmed by 2 bases and J by 7 bases, leaving 3 bases between them. Germline-derived CDR1 and CDR2 are SGHVS and FNYEAQ. The CDR3 loop is CASSLFNSPLHF. The CDR3 nucleotides are TGTGCCAGCAGCTTATTCAATTCACCCCTCCACTTT.

The chain combines TRBV7-2 with TRBJ1-2; 7 bases are a match to TRBD1. After removal of 4 bases from V and 7 bases from J, the junction contained 15 bases not matched to a gene. The CDR3 spans 16 residues. Germline V lookup: CDR1 SGHTA, CDR2 FQGNSA. DNA for the CDR3: TGTGCCAGCAGCTCAGGGGGGGTTCGAAGGCGGGGTGGCTACACCTTC. Translating it yields CASSSGGVRRRGGYTF.

This clonotype was found a few times. This chain uses TRBV29-1 with TRBJ2-2; D gene uncertain. The CDR3 extends over 13 amino acids. V lost 8 bases, J lost 6 bases, and 16 bases lay in between. CDR1 is SQVTM, CDR2 ANQGSEA, per germline. The CDR3 region has the DNA TGCAGCTACGCCAGGATAAAACCCGGGGAGCTGTTTTTT. Translation gives CSYARIKPGELFF.

The rearrangement uses TRBV2 and TRBJ1-5; 11 bases match TRBD1. The CDR3 sequence is 15 residues long. Germline V CDR1 and CDR2: SNHLY, FYNNEI. The V gene end was trimmed by 7 bases and the J gene end by 3 bases; junction bases not matched to a gene: 5. The CDR3 DNA follows: TGTGCCAGCAATGGACAGGGGGCTGCCAATCAGCCCCAGCATTTT. Its protein is CASNGQGAANQPQHF.

The chain carries TRBV10-3 and TRBJ1-3, with D unresolved. Germline values: CDR1 ENHRY, CDR2 SYGVKD. The CDR3 has 14 residues. Deletions cut 10 bases from V and 4 bases from J, with 17 bases between. The CDR3 coding sequence is TGTGCCACCGGTATCCAGGAATTCGGAAACACCATATATTTT. Translation gives CATGIQEFGNTIYF.

This chain uses TRBV10-3 with TRBJ2-3, with 8 bases aligning to TRBD1. CDR3 length: 14 residues. Germline-derived CDR1 and CDR2 are ENHRY and SYGVKD. The J segment lost 5 bases and the V segment lost 6 bases, leaving 7 bases of the junction unmatched. CDR3 DNA: TGTGCCATCAGAAACAGGGGGTCGATAGATACGCAGTATTTT. This translates into CAIRNRGSIDTQYF.

The rearrangement uses TRBV20-1 and TRBJ1-1; D not certain. There are 12 residues in the CDR3. CDR1 is DFQATT, CDR2 SNEGSKA, per germline (reference sequence). Trimming cost V 3 bases and J 4 bases, with 9 bases left between them. As DNA, the CDR3 is TGCAGTGCTAGTCGCACGAGCACTGAAGCTTTCTTT. Its protein is CSASRTSTEAFF.

This clonotype was picked up many times. The chain carries TRBV29-1 and TRBJ1-2; D gene unclear. V lost 4 bases to trimming and J lost 5 bases, with 11 bases between them. Per the germline V gene, CDR1 is SQVTM and CDR2 is ANQGSEA. This CDR3 comprises 12 residues. CDR3 nucleotide sequence: TGCAGCGTTGCGGCAGCTGGATATGGCTACACCTTC. This sequence encodes CSVAAAGYGYTF.

CDR3 loop: CASSSFHEQYF. As DNA, the CDR3 is TGTGCCAGCTCTTCTTTCCACGAGCAGTACTTC. The chain carries TRBV12-3 or TRBV12-4 and TRBJ2-7; no clear D. The CDR3 is 11 amino acids. Trimming took 8 bases from V and 5 from J, leaving 10 bases between them.

The chain uses TRBV20-1 and TRBJ2-3; TRBD2 is a possible D gene (6 bases). CDR1 is DFQATT, CDR2 SNEGSKA, per germline (reference sequence). The CDR3 loop spans 13 amino acids. The V end lost 0 bases, the J end lost 5 bases, and 9 bases lay between the germline ends. The CDR3 loop reads CSARDMGGDTQYF. The CDR3 region has the DNA TGCAGTGCTAGAGATATGGGGGGAGATACGCAGTATTTT.

This chain connects TRBV20-1 to TRBJ2-3; D is perhaps TRBD2 (6 bases). CDR1 is DFQATT and CDR2 is SNEGSKA in the germline V gene (reference sequence). This CDR3 contains 13 residues. CDR3 in amino acids: CSVEASGTDTQYF. The DNA for the CDR3 is TGCAGCGTCGAAGCTAGCGGCACAGATACGCAGTATTTT.

Only a few counts were recorded for this clonotype. The rearrangement uses TRBV29-1 and TRBJ2-1, with 12 bases aligning to TRBD2. Germline values: CDR1 SQVTM, CDR2 ANQGSEA. The CDR3 has 14 residues. V lost 4 bases to trimming and J lost 6 bases; unmatched junction nucleotides: 4. CDR3 loop: CSVGRTSGANEQFF. Here the CDR3 DNA reads TGCAGCGTTGGACGGACTAGCGGGGCCAATGAGCAGTTCTTC.

The CDR3 spells CASSFFPRTRNTGELFF. In nucleotides, the CDR3 is TGTGCCAGCAGCTTTTTCCCAAGGACTAGAAACACCGGGGAGCTGTTTTTT. This chain connects TRBV11-2 to TRBJ2-2, with 7 bases aligning to TRBD2. Trimming at V came to 3 bases and at J to 2 bases, leaving 9 bases not matched to a gene. CDR1 and CDR2 (germline): SGHAT, FQNNGV. This CDR3 region has 17 residues.